What follows describes a single T cell receptor beta chain. Its antigen is still unknown. The CDR3 is 14 residues long. With 0 bases removed from V and 8 bases from J, the gap between germline ends came to 14 bases. CDR1 and CDR2 from the germline V gene are SGDLS and YYNGEE. Libraries were prepared by immunoSEQ multiplex PCR; TCRdb keeps only in-frame clonotypes and omits some of them. The data hold roughly 2.6 million clones, with around 90% observed a single time. The entry originates in a study of shared clonotypes between healthy human individuals. Background on the study: Per donor, three plates held CD4 naive cells, three held CD4 memory, two held CD8 naive and one held CD8 memory. Overall study findings and caveats: Tissue TCR repertoires likely differ from these blood-only repertoires. Larger estimated richness was generally seen in naive subsets than in memory subsets. The generation probabilities recorded for non-shared clonotypes fell below those of clonotypes shared by all four donors.

The chain uses TRBV9 and TRBJ1-2; D unclear. The origin of this receptor is a man aged 18 to 30 in good health. The sequencing sample was made of naive CD4+ T cells sorted from blood. Regarding subset: CD45RA+ positively selected. CDR3 DNA: TGTGCCAGCAGCGTAGAGGCCGAGCTGGGAGGCTACACCTTC. It specifies CASSVEAELGGYTF.